The clone carrying this T cell receptor (beta chain) has ten or more counts. Cohort assignment relied on participant-reported clinical history. The sample originates from a study of blood T cell repertoires in COVID-19. In the study overall: Samples of COVID-19 (acute and convalescent) were obtained from the United States, Italy and Spain. In each case, the material was cDNA or gDNA derived from T cells, B-cell-depleted T cells, or PBMCs.

In the original workflow: Counts of nucleated cells, estimated from reference gene primer amplification, were obtained. TCRdb's table, derived via immunoSEQ multiplex PCR, lists solely in-frame clones and lacks some. For V, J and clone size, that table is used; D and trimming come from the DNA. The table has some 200,000 clones, approximately 80% seen once. Trimming removed 5 bases from V and 7 bases from J; junction bases left unmatched: 10. The CDR3 has 14 residues. Looked up from germline, CDR1 is MNHEY and CDR2 is SVGAGI. The sequenced sample was PBMCs or T cells enriched from blood (not recorded which). The chain recombines TRBV6-5 with TRBJ1-1, with TRBD1 identical over 7 bases. The source is an older woman with acute COVID-19. DNA of the CDR3: TGTGCCAGCAGTCCAGACAGGGCCAGGGGTGAAGCTTTCTTT. Encoded protein: CASSPDRARGEAFF.